These T cell receptor beta chains were read from a single sample in a study of glioma-infiltrating T cells after dendritic cell vaccination. Assay: immunoSEQ multiplex PCR; the TCRdb copy retains only in-frame clones and omits some. Here the sample spans 90,000 or so clones, 75% to 85% being singletons. This sample comprised blood, obtained after dendritic cell vaccination. The receptor source for this set is a human donor with glioblastoma. Both conserved end residues are part of each CDR3. The D gene is left open where the match is weak. Some rows have no size entry. The others give once, few or many, or a class for an expanded clone.

d_gene	v_gene	abundance	j_gene	CDR3aa	CDR3nt
-	TRBV28	-	TRBJ1-2	CASRDSANYGYTF	TGTGCCAGCAGGGACAGTGCAAACTATGGCTACACCTTC
TRBD2	TRBV5-1	-	TRBJ2-2	CASSSRLAGGGGGELFF	TGCGCCAGCAGCTCCAGACTAGCGGGAGGTGGAGGCGGGGAGCTGTTTTTT
TRBD2	TRBV15	-	TRBJ2-5	CATKAGSGGETQYF	TGTGCCACCAAGGCGGGGTCCGGGGGGGAGACCCAGTACTTC
TRBD2	TRBV14	-	TRBJ2-1	CASSQLGSGRNNEQFF	TGTGCCAGCAGCCAATTGGGAAGCGGGAGGAACAATGAGCAGTTCTTC
-	TRBV2	once	TRBJ2-3	CASSPGKRDTDTQYF	TGTGCCAGCAGTCCAGGGAAGAGAGACACAGATACGCAGTATTTT
TRBD2	TRBV18	-	TRBJ2-1	CASSLGTSGGASEQFF	TGTGCCAGCTCACTCGGGACTAGCGGGGGGGCAAGTGAGCAGTTCTTC
-	TRBV20-1	-	TRBJ2-7	CSARATYEQYF	TGCAGTGCACGAGCTACCTACGAGCAGTACTTC
-	TRBV4-1	medium-sized	TRBJ1-1	CASRGLIRNTEAFF	TGCGCCAGCAGAGGACTAATACGGAACACTGAAGCTTTCTTT
TRBD1	TRBV7-9	-	TRBJ1-2	CASSWDRGSYGYTF	TGTGCCAGCAGCTGGGACAGGGGATCCTATGGCTACACCTTC
-	TRBV6-1	-	TRBJ1-1	CASSEMQGGTEAFF	TGTGCCAGCAGTGAAATGCAGGGTGGCACTGAAGCTTTCTTT
-	TRBV6-1	-	TRBJ2-2	CASILATNTGELFF	TGTGCCAGCATTCTAGCAACCAACACCGGGGAGCTGTTTTTT
-	TRBV10-3	-	TRBJ2-1	CAISPREDNEQFF	TGTGCCATCAGTCCGAGGGAAGACAATGAGCAGTTCTTC
-	TRBV14	-	TRBJ2-2	CASSPAGYTGELFF	TGTGCCAGCAGCCCTGCGGGTTACACCGGGGAGCTGTTTTTT
TRBD1	TRBV5-6	-	TRBJ2-1	CASSRDRGTYNEQFF	TGTGCCAGCTCCCGGGACAGGGGGACATACAATGAGCAGTTCTTC
-	TRBV9	-	TRBJ2-3	CASSVALTDTQYF	TGTGCCAGCAGCGTAGCTTTAACAGATACGCAGTATTTT
-	TRBV19	-	TRBJ1-4	CASSDRGITNEKLFF	TGTGCCAGTAGTGATAGGGGAATAACTAATGAAAAACTGTTTTTT
TRBD1	TRBV7-2	-	TRBJ2-7	CASSAQGAGYEQYF	TGTGCCAGCAGCGCCCAGGGGGCCGGGTACGAGCAGTACTTC
-	TRBV5-6	-	TRBJ1-2	CASSLGDRSGLYGYTF	TGTGCCAGCAGCTTGGGAGACCGGTCAGGGCTCTATGGCTACACCTTC
-	TRBV2	-	TRBJ1-2	CASSARVLSPNYGYTF	TGTGCCAGCAGTGCGCGGGTCCTATCCCCTAACTATGGCTACACCTTC
-	TRBV7-8	-	TRBJ1-2	CASSLGGGDYGYTF	TGTGCCAGCAGCTTAGGGGGCGGGGACTATGGCTACACCTTC
-	TRBV14	-	TRBJ2-5	CASSRRGRSGSLVETQYF	TGTGCCAGCAGCCGAAGAGGAAGGTCGGGGAGTCTTGTGGAGACCCAGTACTTC
TRBD2	TRBV7-3	-	TRBJ2-1	CASSSTLAGADNEQFF	TGTGCCAGCAGCTCAACACTAGCGGGAGCGGACAATGAGCAGTTCTTC
TRBD1	TRBV6-6	-	TRBJ1-1	CASSPENRGRTFF	TGTGCCAGCAGTCCCGAGAACAGGGGGCGAACTTTCTTT
TRBD1	TRBV6-5	-	TRBJ1-3	CASSYLQGGGNTIYF	TGTGCCAGCAGTTACCTACAGGGGGGAGGAAACACCATATATTTT
TRBD2	TRBV7-6	-	TRBJ2-3	CASSLVLAATTDTQYF	TGTGCCAGCAGCTTAGTACTAGCGGCAACCACAGATACGCAGTATTTT
-	TRBV14	-	TRBJ1-2	CASSRGRGIYGYTF	TGTGCCAGCAGCCGCGGACGGGGAATATATGGCTACACCTTC
-	TRBV6-1	-	TRBJ1-2	CASSDLYTQVYYGYTF	TGTGCCAGCAGTGATCTTTACACACAGGTTTACTATGGCTACACCTTC
TRBD2	TRBV7-2	-	TRBJ2-7	CASSLEGGVLYEQYF	TGTGCCAGCAGCTTAGAGGGAGGGGTTCTCTACGAGCAGTACTTC
-	TRBV9	-	TRBJ2-5	CASSVGIGNQGETQYF	TGTGCCAGCAGCGTAGGGATTGGAAACCAGGGGGAGACCCAGTACTTC
-	TRBV5-1	-	TRBJ2-3	CASSTKGGADTQYF	TGCGCCAGCAGCACAAAAGGGGGGGCAGATACGCAGTATTTT
-	TRBV5-6	-	TRBJ1-2	CASSLGDRNYGYTF	TGTGCCAGCAGCTTGGGCGACAGGAACTATGGCTACACCTTC
TRBD2	TRBV18	-	TRBJ2-1	CASSPGLAGNEQFF	TGTGCCAGCTCACCGGGACTAGCGGGCAATGAGCAGTTCTTC
TRBD2	TRBV10-3	once	TRBJ2-1	CAISPTSGEQFF	TGTGCCATCAGCCCGACTAGCGGGGAGCAGTTCTTC
TRBD1	TRBV4-1	once	TRBJ2-5	CASSQGSGQGVLGTQYF	TGCGCCAGCAGCCAAGGGTCCGGACAGGGGGTACTCGGAACCCAGTACTTC
TRBD2	TRBV27	-	TRBJ2-7	CASSFESGGGSYEQYF	TGTGCCAGCAGTTTTGAATCCGGCGGGGGGTCCTACGAGCAGTACTTC
-	TRBV6-1	-	TRBJ2-7	CASSRLASTYEQYF	TGTGCCAGCAGTCGGCTAGCGAGCACCTACGAGCAGTACTTC
TRBD1	TRBV7-9	once	TRBJ2-3	CASSLLWTGAPDTQYF	TGTGCCAGCAGCTTATTGTGGACAGGGGCCCCAGATACGCAGTATTTT
TRBD1	TRBV6-5	-	TRBJ1-5	CASSSYSTGSDQPQHF	TGTGCCAGCAGTTCCTATTCGACAGGGTCGGATCAGCCCCAGCATTTT
-	TRBV18	-	TRBJ2-7	CASSPIDGFEAEQYF	TGTGCCAGCTCACCGATCGACGGGTTTGAGGCCGAGCAGTACTTC
-	TRBV27	once	TRBJ2-6	CASSPTGHPYSGANVLTF	TGTGCCAGCAGTCCTACGGGACATCCCTACTCTGGGGCCAACGTCCTGACTTTC
-	TRBV9	-	TRBJ2-7	CASSPQGPSSYEQYF	TGTGCCAGCAGCCCCCAGGGGCCGAGCTCCTACGAGCAGTACTTC
-	TRBV6-5	-	TRBJ1-1	CASSYSQGEAFF	TGTGCCAGCAGTTACTCTCAGGGGGAAGCTTTCTTT
TRBD2	TRBV10-1	once	TRBJ2-3	CASSIGLAGTDTQYF	TGCGCCAGCAGTATTGGACTAGCGGGCACAGATACGCAGTATTTT
-	TRBV30	-	TRBJ1-5	CACRTANSNQPQHF	TGTGCCTGCAGGACAGCAAATAGCAATCAGCCCCAGCATTTT
-	TRBV5-6	-	TRBJ1-5	CASSLSGGNLNQPQHF	TGTGCCAGCAGCTTATCGGGGGGAAACCTCAATCAGCCCCAGCATTTT
TRBD1	TRBV5-1	-	TRBJ2-2	CASSLRQGAGELFF	TGCGCCAGCAGCTTAAGACAGGGTGCCGGGGAGCTGTTTTTT
-	TRBV5-4	-	TRBJ1-5	CASSLGGGLVNQPQHF	TGTGCCAGCAGCTTGGGGGGGGGCTTGGTGAATCAGCCCCAGCATTTT
-	TRBV7-2	-	TRBJ2-3	CASSPRGGQTDTQYF	TGTGCCAGCAGCCCCCGGGGGGGACAGACAGATACGCAGTATTTT
TRBD1	TRBV6-1	-	TRBJ1-5	CATNREGASNQPQHF	TGTGCCACGAATCGGGAGGGGGCCTCCAATCAGCCCCAGCATTTT
TRBD2	TRBV9	-	TRBJ2-3	CASSVASGRSGDTQYF	TGTGCCAGCAGCGTAGCGAGCGGGAGATCAGGAGATACGCAGTATTTT
-	TRBV7-2	-	TRBJ1-5	CASIKTGGQGQPQHF	TGTGCCAGCATCAAGACTGGGGGCCAAGGACAGCCCCAGCATTTT
TRBD1	TRBV7-9	-	TRBJ1-5	CASSSSRGQGNQPQHF	TGTGCCAGCAGCTCCTCCAGGGGGCAAGGCAATCAGCCCCAGCATTTT
TRBD1	TRBV19	-	TRBJ1-2	CASSTSGTVPSYYGYTF	TGTGCCAGTAGTACATCCGGGACAGTTCCCTCTTACTATGGCTACACCTTC
-	TRBV18	-	TRBJ1-5	CASSPSQGGQPQHF	TGTGCCAGCTCACCCAGTCAGGGAGGTCAGCCCCAGCATTTT
-	TRBV7-2	-	TRBJ2-1	CASSSQGNEQFF	TGTGCCAGCAGCTCCCAGGGCAATGAGCAGTTCTTC
-	TRBV5-1	-	TRBJ1-1	CASSLDVLRNTEAFF	TGCGCCAGCAGCTTGGATGTACTTAGGAACACTGAAGCTTTCTTT
TRBD2	TRBV18	-	TRBJ2-1	CASSSLTSGRGNEQFF	TGTGCCAGCTCAAGTCTAACTAGCGGGAGGGGTAATGAGCAGTTCTTC